This T cell receptor beta chain was sequenced in a study of shared clonotypes between healthy human individuals. Study as a whole: Per donor, three plates held CD4 naive cells, three held CD4 memory, two held CD8 naive and one held CD8 memory.

Overall study findings and caveats: Estimated richness values were generally larger in naive subsets than in memory subsets.

The CDR3 runs 14 residues. The junction had 5 bases not matched to a gene; V was cut back by 7 bases and J by 6 bases. Germline CDR1 MDHEN, CDR2 SYDVKM. This table comes from immunoSEQ multiplex PCR, and its TCRdb copy is limited to in-frame clones, with some not included. The sample gives about 1 million clones, approximately 76% of which show up once; 1.4% is in the top ten. This clone has only a few counts. Its target is not known. Researchers partitioned CD4+ cells into CD45RA+ naive and CD45RA-negative memory subsets. V gene TRBV28 combines with J gene TRBJ1-5; 11 bases fit TRBD1. Sequencing was performed on memory CD4+ T cells sorted from blood. Documented subset: CD45RA-negative fraction. The sequence came from a man between 18 and 29 years old in good health. In DNA, the CDR3 is TGTGCCAGCACAGGACAGGGGGCCCGTCAGCCCCAGCATTTT. This codes for CASTGQGARQPQHF.